The 28 T cell receptor beta chains in this list originate from one sample, sequenced in a study of response to subunit inactivated influenza vaccine. TCRdb re-derived calls from the RT-PCR reads in MiXCR, one entry per CDR3 protein. The profile covers more than 550,000 distinct CDR3 sequences, with approximately 12% appearing a single time and more than 8.5% taken by the ten largest. Sample: PBMCs from blood, taken on the day of vaccination. The origin of the receptors is a man aged 50 or older who received an inactivated influenza vaccine.

This clonotype was found a few times. V is TRBV28 and J is TRBJ2-7, with D possibly called TRBD1 or TRBD2 (5 bases each). With 1 base removed from V and 9 bases from J, the gap between germline ends came to 16 bases. Germline V CDR1 and CDR2: MDHEN, SYDVKM. CDR3 length equals 14 residues. The CDR3 nucleotides read TGTGCCAGCAGTTTATTTGGGACGTACACGTCGCAGTACTTC. Translating it yields CASSLFGTYTSQYF. The entire variable domain, with the rest obtained from reference TRBV28 and TRBJ2-7, is as follows: DVKVTQSSRYLVKRTGEKVFLECVQDMDHENMFWYRQDPGLGLRLIYFSYDVKMKEKGDIPEGYSVSREKKERFSLILESASTNQTSMYLCASSLFGTYTSQYFGPGTRLTVT.

This clonotype appeared a few times. The CDR3 sequence: CASSLVAERDTQYF. The CDR3 DNA follows: TGCGCCAGCAGCTTGGTGGCAGAAAGAGATACGCAGTATTTT. The V gene is TRBV5-1, the J gene TRBJ2-3; no clear D. V was cut by 0 bases and J by 5 bases, with 10 bases left in between. Germline CDR1 reads SGHRS; CDR2 reads YFSETQ. The CDR3 length is 14 residues. Variable domain in full (rest from reference TRBV5-1 and TRBJ2-3): KAGVTQTPRYLIKTRGQQVTLSCSPISGHRSVSWYQQTPGQGLQFLFEYFSETQRNKGNFPGRFSGRQFSNSRSEMNVSTLELGDSALYLCASSLVAERDTQYFGPGTRLTVL.

The genes are TRBV11-2 and TRBJ2-2; D remains ambiguous. V gave up 8 bases and J gave up 1 base, with 14 bases separating them. The germline V gene has CDR1 SGHAT and CDR2 FQNNGV. This CDR3 has 15 amino acids. The CDR3 sequence: CASVRISQNTGELFF. The CDR3 DNA reads TGTGCCAGCGTGAGGATTTCTCAGAACACCGGGGAGCTGTTTTTT.

There are a few counts of this clonotype. The V gene is TRBV9, the J gene TRBJ2-7; 15 bases map to TRBD2. The V and J ends lost 4 bases and 0 bases, in that order; junction bases with no gene match: 8. CDR1 is SGDLS and CDR2 is YYNGEE in the germline V gene. This CDR3 has 18 amino acids. The CDR3 reads CASSTGLAGGHRSYEQYF. The CDR3 DNA reads TGTGCCAGCAGCACTGGACTAGCGGGGGGGCATCGCTCCTACGAGCAGTACTTC.

In this sample, this clonotype turned up a few times. The CDR3 here is CASSLITQSSYEQYF. CDR3 coding DNA: TGTGCCAGCAGTCTCATCACACAATCCTCCTACGAGCAGTACTTC. The genes are TRBV7-2 and TRBJ2-7, with D unresolved. Trimming took off 6 bases at V and 0 bases at J, with 15 bases between the two ends. From germline, CDR1 is SGHTA and CDR2 FQGNSA. The CDR3 covers 15 residues.

Only a few counts were recorded for this clonotype. This chain joins TRBV7-2 and TRBJ2-2; D ambiguous. V lost 5 bases and J lost 4, with 8 bases in between. Germline CDR1 reads SGHTA; CDR2 reads FQGNSA. The CDR3 has 13 amino acids. The CDR3 nucleotides are TGTGCCAGCAGCGACCGCCCCACCGGGGAGCTGTTTTTT. Translation: CASSDRPTGELFF.

This clonotype was counted between two and nine times. This rearrangement joins TRBV20-1 to TRBJ2-1; tentatively, D is TRBD1 (7 bases). The CDR3 sequence is 18 residues long. Trimming left V 1 base short and J 6 bases short, with 25 bases between. CDR1 is DFQATT, CDR2 SNEGSKA, per germline (reference sequence). In DNA, the CDR3 is TGCAGTGCTAGAGTCCTGCGGGGAGAGACAGGGTATGCCAATGAGCAGTTCTTC. Residues: CSARVLRGETGYANEQFF.

This clonotype occurred a few times. The genes are TRBV24-1 and TRBJ2-7, with TRBD2 identical over 12 bases. Germline V gene sequence: CDR1 KGHDR, CDR2 SFDVKD. The CDR3 has 18 residues. V shed 2 bases and J 0 bases; nucleotides not matched to a gene: 7. For the CDR3, the DNA is TGTGCCACCAGTGATTCCAAACCGACTAGCGGGAGCTCCTACGAGCAGTACTTC. It translates to CATSDSKPTSGSSYEQYF.

This clonotype was recorded a few times. This rearrangement joins TRBV6-2 or TRBV6-3 to TRBJ2-2; no firm D call. V was cut by 5 bases and J by 8 bases, with 9 bases left in between. From germline, CDR1 is MNHEY and CDR2 SVGEGT. The CDR3 covers 12 residues. Here the CDR3 reads CASSRPTGELFF. DNA of the CDR3: TGTGCCAGCAGTCGCCCGACAGGGGAGCTGTTTTTT.

This clonotype was picked up many times. The rearrangement joins TRBV29-1 to TRBJ1-2; 7 nucleotides align to TRBD1. With V trimmed by 3 bases and J by 3 bases, 7 bases remained unmatched. The germline V gene encodes CDR1 SQVTM and CDR2 ANQGSEA. The CDR3 totals 14 residues. CDR3 in amino acids: CSVDYLGTDYGYTF. DNA of the CDR3: TGCAGCGTTGACTATCTCGGGACAGACTATGGCTACACCTTC.

The J gene is TRBJ1-4, the V gene TRBV5-6, with D perhaps matching TRBD1 (6 bases). The CDR3 length is 16 residues. The V gene lost 0 bases and the J gene lost 4 bases, with 13 bases spanning the gap. In germline, CDR1 is SGHDT, CDR2 YYEEEE. CDR3 nucleotide sequence: TGTGCCAGCAGCTTGGTGGACAGCCTTTATAATGAAAAACTGTTTTTT. Translating gives CASSLVDSLYNEKLFF.

V gene TRBV11-2 combines with J gene TRBJ2-7; no clear D. Germline loops: CDR1 SGHAT, CDR2 FQNNGV. There are 16 residues in the CDR3. V was trimmed by 3 bases and J by 9 bases, leaving 24 bases between them. The CDR3 sequence is CASSLAQWAPALGQYF. For the CDR3, the DNA is TGTGCCAGCAGCTTGGCCCAATGGGCACCCGCTTTGGGGCAGTACTTC. Filled out from reference TRBV11-2 and TRBJ2-7, the complete variable domain reads EAGVAQSPRYKIIEKRQSVAFWCNPISGHATLYWYQQILGQGPKLLIQFQNNGVVDDSQLPKDRFSAERLKGVDSTLKIQPAKLEDSAVYLCASSLAQWAPALGQYFGPGTRLTVT.

This clonotype was counted ten times or more. The CDR3 spells CASSYTGVSLNQPQHF. CDR3 bases: TGTGCCAGCAGCTATACGGGGGTCTCCCTCAATCAGCCCCAGCATTTT. The rearrangement uses TRBV12-3 or TRBV12-4 and TRBJ1-5; D perhaps matches TRBD1 (5 bases). This CDR3 is 16 amino acids long. V was cut by 6 bases and J by 3 bases, with 18 bases left in between.

This clonotype was counted a single time. The V gene is TRBV11-2, the J gene TRBJ2-7; D may be TRBD2 (6 bases). V shed 0 bases and J shed 6 bases, with 18 bases lying between them. From germline, CDR1 is SGHAT and CDR2 FQNNGV. The CDR3 length is 16 residues. The CDR3 coding sequence is TGTGCCAGCAGCTTAGAGCGCGGGACGGCCCTTCGCGAGCAGTACTTC. Translation: CASSLERGTALREQYF.

In its sample, this clonotype was seen many times. V and J are TRBV4-2 and TRBJ2-3, with D unclear. This CDR3 contains 14 residues. Germline assignment: CDR1 LGHNA and CDR2 YNFKEQ. V was clipped by 3 bases and J by 5 bases, with 12 bases between them. The CDR3: CASSQSWAIDTQYF. As DNA, the CDR3 is TGTGCCAGCAGCCAGAGTTGGGCCATAGATACGCAGTATTTT.

In this sample, this clonotype turned up many times. The chain couples TRBV20-1 to TRBJ1-1, with 7 bases aligning to TRBD1. CDR1 DFQATT and CDR2 SNEGSKA come from the germline V gene (reference sequence). The V and J ends lost 4 bases and 0 bases, in that order; junction bases with no gene match: 5. The CDR3 has 14 residues. As DNA, the CDR3 is TGCAGTGCTATACACAGGGGAATGAACACTGAAGCTTTCTTT. Translation: CSAIHRGMNTEAFF.

The chain combines TRBV20-1 with TRBJ2-7; no firm D call. The length of the CDR3 is 13 residues. CDR1 and CDR2 from the germline V gene are DFQATT and SNEGSKA (reference sequence). V was trimmed by 5 bases and J by 2 bases, leaving 13 bases between them. The CDR3 DNA reads TGCAGTGCTTCTGGGTTACATACCTACGAGCAGTACTTC. This encodes CSASGLHTYEQYF.

About this clonotype itself: A junction boundary mismatches the germline segment, possibly from a read error. The J gene is TRBJ2-5, the V gene TRBV6-4; 7 positions match TRBD1. The CDR3 covers 20 residues. Germline CDR1 and CDR2: MRHNA and SNTAGT. The CDR3 protein is CAISDPRDRDSQEIQETQYF. DNA for the CDR3: TGTGCCATCAGTGACCCGAGGGACCGGGACAGCCAAGAAATACAAGAGACCCAGTACTTC.

The rearrangement joins TRBV11-2 to TRBJ2-5, with TRBD2 matching 8 bases. Germline assignment: CDR1 SGHAT and CDR2 FQNNGV. J gave up 2 bases and V 6 bases, and 11 bases lay outside the gene matches. The CDR3 sequence is 16 residues long. CDR3 region: CASRPRRGVMQETQYF. In nucleotides, the CDR3 is TGTGCCAGCAGACCCAGGCGGGGGGTGATGCAAGAGACCCAGTACTTC.

This clonotype was detected a few times. V gene TRBV12-3 or TRBV12-4 combines with J gene TRBJ1-1, with TRBD1 as a possible D gene (5 bases). The CDR3 sequence is 12 residues long. The V end was cut by 8 bases, the J end by 6 bases, with 13 bases between. The CDR3 sequence is CASQGDGSEAFF. The CDR3 DNA sequence: TGTGCCAGCCAAGGGGACGGCTCTGAAGCTTTCTTT.

V usage is TRBV20-1 and J usage is TRBJ2-3, with D maybe TRBD2 (6 bases). Germline CDR1 and CDR2: DFQATT and SNEGSKA (reference sequence). Trimming shortened V by 1 base and J by 3 bases, and 14 bases separated the two germline ends. CDR3 length: 15 residues. CDR3 loop: CSARGLRDFTDTQYF. CDR3 DNA: TGCAGTGCTAGAGGGCTCCGGGACTTTACAGATACGCAGTATTTT.

This sequence joins TRBV7-9 and TRBJ2-3; 10 nucleotides line up with TRBD1. The J segment lost 4 bases and the V segment lost 4 bases, leaving 5 bases of the junction unmatched. Germline V gene sequence: CDR1 SEHNR, CDR2 FQNEAQ (reference sequence). This CDR3 has 15 amino acids. The CDR3 coding sequence is TGTGCCAGCAGCTCCCCGGGACAGGGGTCAGATACGCAGTATTTT. Translated, it gives CASSSPGQGSDTQYF.

The V call is TRBV7-2, the J call TRBJ1-2, with D uncertain. The V gene lost 3 bases and the J gene lost 6 bases, with 8 bases spanning the gap. The germline V gene encodes CDR1 SGHTA and CDR2 FQGNSA. This CDR3 region has 12 residues. The CDR3 reads CASSLKRNGYTF. In DNA, the CDR3 is TGTGCCAGCAGCTTGAAGAGGAATGGCTACACCTTC.

The chain links TRBV5-4 to TRBJ2-7, with 7 bases aligning to TRBD1. The J segment lost 3 bases and the V segment lost 4 bases, leaving 10 bases of the junction unmatched. The CDR3 is 15 amino acids. Germline V gene sequence: CDR1 SGHNT, CDR2 YYREEE (reference sequence). CDR3 sequence (DNA): TGTGCCAGCAGCCCTGGACAGGCTGAGCTCTACGAGCAGTACTTC. Translating it yields CASSPGQAELYEQYF.

This clonotype was found a few times. V is TRBV25-1 and J is TRBJ1-2, with 7 bases identical to TRBD1. The CDR3 totals 15 residues. J gave up 8 bases and V 2 bases, and 11 bases lay outside the gene matches. CDR1 is MGHDK and CDR2 is SYGVNS in the germline V gene. CDR3 nucleotide sequence: TGTGCCAGCAGTGAAGGTGCAGGGGGGTATCGCGGCTACACCTTC. It yields the protein CASSEGAGGYRGYTF.

The rearrangement links TRBV7-9 to TRBJ2-3; D ambiguous. The V gene's germline CDR1 is SEHNR and CDR2 FQNEAQ (reference sequence). CDR3 size: 13 residues. V was clipped by 1 base and J by 6 bases, with 8 bases between them. CDR3 amino acids: CASSLEAYDTQYF. The CDR3 bases are TGTGCCAGCAGCTTAGAAGCGTACGATACGCAGTATTTT.

The chain is built from TRBV30 and TRBJ2-2; the D gene could be TRBD1 or TRBD2 (5 bases each). Trimming removed 3 bases from V and 3 bases from J, with 11 bases in between. Germline loops: CDR1 GTSNPN, CDR2 SVGIG (reference sequence). The CDR3 has 14 amino acids. DNA for the CDR3: TGTGCCTGGAGCCGGGACCGTGACACCGGGGAGCTGTTTTTT. This encodes CAWSRDRDTGELFF.

The chain's CDR3 is CASSSRYPLTGELFF. CDR3 DNA: TGTGCCAGCAGCTCCCGTTACCCGCTAACCGGGGAGCTGTTTTTT. The V gene is TRBV5-5, the J gene TRBJ2-2; no definite D call. Per the germline V gene, CDR1 is SGHKS and CDR2 is YYEKEE (reference sequence). Trimming stripped 3 bases from V and 5 bases from J, with 14 bases between. The CDR3 loop spans 15 amino acids.